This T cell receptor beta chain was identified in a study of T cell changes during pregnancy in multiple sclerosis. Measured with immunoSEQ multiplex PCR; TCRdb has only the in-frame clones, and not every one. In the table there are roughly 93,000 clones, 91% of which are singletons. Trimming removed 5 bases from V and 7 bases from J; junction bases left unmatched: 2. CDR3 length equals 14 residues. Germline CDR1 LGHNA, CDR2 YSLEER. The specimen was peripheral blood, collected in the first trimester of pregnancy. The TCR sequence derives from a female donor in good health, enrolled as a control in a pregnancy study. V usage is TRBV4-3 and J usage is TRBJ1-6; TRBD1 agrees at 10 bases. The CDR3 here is CASSRTGGNSPLHF. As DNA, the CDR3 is TGCGCCAGCAGCAGGACAGGGGGAAATTCACCCCTCCACTTT.